The source of this T cell receptor (beta chain) is a study of T cells in Graves' hyperthyroidism and ophthalmopathy. Amplification targeted TCR beta CDR3 regions from RNA transcripts. Researchers ran a first-round RT-PCR on the TCR CDR3 using the HTBI primer set. One entry per CDR3 protein, called by TCRdb with MiXCR from the multiplex PCR reads. Of around 350,000 distinct CDR3 sequences in the sample, more than 20% were seen once. General observations from the study: Classification by a 13 V-J model distinguished ophthalmopathy from stable hyperthyroidism.

Stable Graves' hyperthyroidism denoted no ophthalmopathy progression over 18 months. Hyperthyroidism patients were newly diagnosed, had disease duration under 2 months, and were aged 18 to 65 years. Isolation of PBMCs was performed on 10 ml fresh peripheral blood. With respect to this clonotype: Its specificity is unknown.

The clonotype originates from a man in his fifties with Graves' hyperthyroidism. Material: blood.

The CDR3 protein is CASSKSEGNTGELFF. CDR3 sequence (DNA): TGTGCCAGCAGCAAAAGCGAAGGCAACACCGGGGAGCTGTTTTTT. The chain uses TRBV3-1 and TRBJ2-2; D is unresolved. Germline CDR1 and CDR2: LGHDT and YNNKEL (reference sequence). V lost 5 bases and J lost 2, with 12 bases in between. This CDR3 comprises 15 residues. Drawing the rest from reference TRBV3-1 and TRBJ2-2, the complete variable domain is DTAVSQTPKYLVTQMGNDKSIKCEQNLGHDTMYWYKQDSKKFLKIMFSYNNKELIINETVPNRFSPKSPDKAHLNLHINSLELGDSAVYFCASSKSEGNTGELFFGEGSRLTVL.